This record covers a single T cell receptor beta chain. Its antigen is as yet unknown. The data are from a study of T cell repertoires in cytomegalovirus infection. Each CDR3 protein is one row after TCRdb ran MiXCR on the reads. The data hold around 300,000 distinct CDR3 sequences, with less than 25% observed a single time. V lost 3 bases and J lost 3; bases outside the gene matches: 8. The length of the CDR3 is 15 residues. Germline CDR1 and CDR2: LNHNV and YYDKDF (reference sequence). This sequence originates from a human donor in good health (CMV status not recorded). Some clones in this sample may be carry-over from other donors' samples. The specimen comprised cultured PBMCs, sampled from culture after CMV antigen stimulation. The chain combines TRBV15 with TRBJ2-7; 7 bases line up with TRBD1. CDR3 in DNA: TGTGCCACCAGCAGGGTCGGGACAGTCCTCTACGAGCAGTACTTC. Translated: CATSRVGTVLYEQYF.